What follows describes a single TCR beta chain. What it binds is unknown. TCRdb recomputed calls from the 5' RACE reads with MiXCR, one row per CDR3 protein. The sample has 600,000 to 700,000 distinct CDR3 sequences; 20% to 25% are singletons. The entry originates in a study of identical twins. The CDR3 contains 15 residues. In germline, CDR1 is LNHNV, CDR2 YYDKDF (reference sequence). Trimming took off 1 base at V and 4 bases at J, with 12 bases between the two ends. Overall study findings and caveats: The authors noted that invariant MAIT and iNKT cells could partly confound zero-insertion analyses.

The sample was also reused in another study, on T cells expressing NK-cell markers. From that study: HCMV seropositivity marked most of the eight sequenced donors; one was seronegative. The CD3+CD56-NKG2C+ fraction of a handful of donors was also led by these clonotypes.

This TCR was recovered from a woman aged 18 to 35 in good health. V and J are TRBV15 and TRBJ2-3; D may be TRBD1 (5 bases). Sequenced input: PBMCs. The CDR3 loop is CATSRAAWGADTQYF. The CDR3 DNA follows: TGTGCCACCAGCAGAGCAGCGTGGGGCGCAGATACGCAGTATTTT.